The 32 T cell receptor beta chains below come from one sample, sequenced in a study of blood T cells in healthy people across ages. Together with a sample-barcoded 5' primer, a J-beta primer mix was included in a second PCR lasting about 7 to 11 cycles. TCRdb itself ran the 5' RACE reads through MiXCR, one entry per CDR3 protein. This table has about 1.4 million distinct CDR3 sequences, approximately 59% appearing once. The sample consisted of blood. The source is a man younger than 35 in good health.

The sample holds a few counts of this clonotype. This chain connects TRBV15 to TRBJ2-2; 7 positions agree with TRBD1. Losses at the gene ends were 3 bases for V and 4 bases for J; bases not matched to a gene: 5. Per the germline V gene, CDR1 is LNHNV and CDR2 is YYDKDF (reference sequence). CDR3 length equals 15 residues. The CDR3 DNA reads TGTGCCACCAGCAGTAGAGGGGGCGGCACCGGGGAGCTGTTTTTT. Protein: CATSSRGGGTGELFF.

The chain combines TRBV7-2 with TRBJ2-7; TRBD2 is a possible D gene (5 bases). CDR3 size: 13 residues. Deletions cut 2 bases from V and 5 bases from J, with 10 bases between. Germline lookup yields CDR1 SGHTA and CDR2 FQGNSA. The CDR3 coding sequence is TGTGCCAGCAGCTTAAGGAGGCGGGACGAGCAGTACTTC. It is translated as CASSLRRRDEQYF.

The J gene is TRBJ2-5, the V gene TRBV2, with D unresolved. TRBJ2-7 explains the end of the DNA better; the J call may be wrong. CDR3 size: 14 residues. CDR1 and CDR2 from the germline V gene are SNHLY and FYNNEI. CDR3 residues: CASTPTPAIYEQYF. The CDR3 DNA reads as TGTGCCAGCACACCAACACCTGCGATCTACGAGCAGTACTTC.

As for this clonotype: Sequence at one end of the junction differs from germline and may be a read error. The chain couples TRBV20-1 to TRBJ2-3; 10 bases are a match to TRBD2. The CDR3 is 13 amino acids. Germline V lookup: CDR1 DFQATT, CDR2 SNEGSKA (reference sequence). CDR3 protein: CGARAGGTDTQYF. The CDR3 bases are TGCGGTGCTAGAGCGGGAGGGACAGATACGCAGTATTTT.

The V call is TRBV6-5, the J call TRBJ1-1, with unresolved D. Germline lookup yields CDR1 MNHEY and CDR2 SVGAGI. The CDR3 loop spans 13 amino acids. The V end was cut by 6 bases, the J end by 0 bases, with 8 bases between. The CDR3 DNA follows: TGTGCCAGCAGATCCGGGATGAACACTGAAGCTTTCTTT. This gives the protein CASRSGMNTEAFF.

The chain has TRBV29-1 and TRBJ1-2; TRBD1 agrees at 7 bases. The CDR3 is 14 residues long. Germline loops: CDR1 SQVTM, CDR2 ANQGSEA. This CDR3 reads CCFQEGAFAYGYTF. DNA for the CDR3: TGCTGTTTTCAGGAGGGGGCGTTTGCCTATGGCTACACCTTC.

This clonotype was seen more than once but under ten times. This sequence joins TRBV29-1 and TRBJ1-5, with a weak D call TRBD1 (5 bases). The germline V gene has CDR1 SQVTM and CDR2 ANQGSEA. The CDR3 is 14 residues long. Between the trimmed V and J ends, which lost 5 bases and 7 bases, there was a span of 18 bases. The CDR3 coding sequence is TGCAGCGTTACTACCGGGACCGAGCGCCAGCCCCAGCATTTT. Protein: CSVTTGTERQPQHF.

In DNA, the CDR3 is TGCGCCAGCGGAGGACAGGAAAGCTCCTACAATGAGCAGTTCTTC. Its protein product is CASGGQESSYNEQFF. V gene TRBV4-3 combines with J gene TRBJ2-1; 7 nucleotides line up with TRBD1. The CDR3 length is 15 residues. The germline V gene encodes CDR1 LGHNA and CDR2 YSLEER. Trimming cost V 8 bases and J 0 bases; bases outside gene matches: 7.

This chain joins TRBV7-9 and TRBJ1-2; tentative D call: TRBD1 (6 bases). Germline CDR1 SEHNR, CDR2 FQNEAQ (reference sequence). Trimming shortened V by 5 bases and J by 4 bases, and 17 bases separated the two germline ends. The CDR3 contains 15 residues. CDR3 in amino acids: CASSLGGARGYGYTF. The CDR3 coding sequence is TGTGCCAGCAGCCTAGGGGGGGCCCGAGGCTATGGCTACACCTTC.

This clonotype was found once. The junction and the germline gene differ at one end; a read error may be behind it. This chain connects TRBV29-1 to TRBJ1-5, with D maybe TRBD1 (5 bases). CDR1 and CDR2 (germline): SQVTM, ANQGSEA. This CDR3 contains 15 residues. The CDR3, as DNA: TGCAGCGTCGCTGGGACGGCAAATAGCAATCAGCCCCTGCATTTT. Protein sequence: CSVAGTANSNQPLHF.

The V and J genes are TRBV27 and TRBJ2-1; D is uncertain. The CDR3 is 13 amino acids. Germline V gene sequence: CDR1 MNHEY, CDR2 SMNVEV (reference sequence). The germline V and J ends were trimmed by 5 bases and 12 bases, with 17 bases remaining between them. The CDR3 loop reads CASSVGNRAWQFF. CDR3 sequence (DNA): TGTGCCAGCAGTGTGGGAAACCGGGCGTGGCAGTTCTTC.

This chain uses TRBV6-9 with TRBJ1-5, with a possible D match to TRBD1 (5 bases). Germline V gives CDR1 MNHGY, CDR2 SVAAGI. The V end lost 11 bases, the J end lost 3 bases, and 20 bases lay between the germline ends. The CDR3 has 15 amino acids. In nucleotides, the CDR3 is TGTGCCGTCCGGGGGTTAGTCGAGGTCAATCAGCCCCAGCATTTT. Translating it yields CAVRGLVEVNQPQHF.

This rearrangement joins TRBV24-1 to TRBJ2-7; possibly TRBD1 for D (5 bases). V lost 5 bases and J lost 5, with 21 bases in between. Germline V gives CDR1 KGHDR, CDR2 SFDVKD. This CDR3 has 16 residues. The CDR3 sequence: CATSAYWNDSSNEQYF. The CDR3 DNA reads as TGTGCCACCAGTGCGTATTGGAACGACAGTTCCAACGAGCAGTACTTC.

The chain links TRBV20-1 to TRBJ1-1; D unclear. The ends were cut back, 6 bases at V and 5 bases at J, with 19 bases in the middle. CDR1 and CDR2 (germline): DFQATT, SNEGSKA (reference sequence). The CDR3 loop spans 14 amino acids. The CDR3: CSALRTPRETEAFF. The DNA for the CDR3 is TGCAGTGCACTTAGGACGCCGAGGGAGACTGAAGCTTTCTTT.

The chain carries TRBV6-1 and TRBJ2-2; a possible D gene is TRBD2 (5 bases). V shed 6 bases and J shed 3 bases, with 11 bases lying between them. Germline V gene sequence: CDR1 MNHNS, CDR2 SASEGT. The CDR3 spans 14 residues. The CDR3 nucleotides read TGTGCCAGCAGGCCGGGGTGGGACACCGGGGAGCTGTTTTTT. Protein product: CASRPGWDTGELFF.

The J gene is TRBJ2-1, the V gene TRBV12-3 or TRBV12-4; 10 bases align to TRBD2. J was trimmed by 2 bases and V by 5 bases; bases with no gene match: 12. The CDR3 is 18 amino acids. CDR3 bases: TGTGCCAGCAGTCGAGGTCTAGCGGGGGACTCACCCTACAATGAGCAGTTCTTC. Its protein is CASSRGLAGDSPYNEQFF.

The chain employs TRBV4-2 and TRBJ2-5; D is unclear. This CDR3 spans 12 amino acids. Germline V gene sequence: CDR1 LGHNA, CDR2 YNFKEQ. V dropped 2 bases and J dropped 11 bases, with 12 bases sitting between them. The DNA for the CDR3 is TGTGCCAGCAGCCAAATGGCGAGTGAGCAGTACTTC. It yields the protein CASSQMASEQYF.

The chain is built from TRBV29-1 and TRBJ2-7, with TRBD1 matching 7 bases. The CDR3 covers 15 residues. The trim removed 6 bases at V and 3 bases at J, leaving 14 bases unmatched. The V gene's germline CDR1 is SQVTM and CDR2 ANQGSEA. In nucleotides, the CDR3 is TGCAGCGTCACAACATCACAGGGGATCTTCTACGAGCAGTACTTC. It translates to CSVTTSQGIFYEQYF.

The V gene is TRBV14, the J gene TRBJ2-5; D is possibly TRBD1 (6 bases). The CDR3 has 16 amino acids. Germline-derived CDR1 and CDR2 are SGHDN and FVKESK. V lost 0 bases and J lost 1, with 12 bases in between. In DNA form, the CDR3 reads TGTGCCAGCAGCCAAGAACGGTGGGGGCCCCAAGAGACCCAGTACTTC. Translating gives CASSQERWGPQETQYF.

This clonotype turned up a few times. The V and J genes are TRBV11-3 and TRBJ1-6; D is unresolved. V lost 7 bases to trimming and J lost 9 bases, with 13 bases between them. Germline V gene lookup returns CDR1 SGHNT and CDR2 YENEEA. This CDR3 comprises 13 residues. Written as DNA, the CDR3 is TGTGCCAGCACCGGGGAAGGGCCTTCACCCCTCCACTTT. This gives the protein CASTGEGPSPLHF.

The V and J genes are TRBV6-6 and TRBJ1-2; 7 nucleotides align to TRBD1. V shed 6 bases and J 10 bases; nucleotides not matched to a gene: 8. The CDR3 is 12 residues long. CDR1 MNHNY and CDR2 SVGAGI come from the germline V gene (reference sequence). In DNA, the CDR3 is TGTGCCAGCAGCCAGACAGGGACCAACTACACCTTC. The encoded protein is CASSQTGTNYTF.

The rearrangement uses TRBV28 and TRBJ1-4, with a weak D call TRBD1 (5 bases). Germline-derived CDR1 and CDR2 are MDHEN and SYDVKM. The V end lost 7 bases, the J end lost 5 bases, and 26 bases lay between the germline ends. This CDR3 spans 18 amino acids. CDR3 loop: CASIGRRWGDSVNEKLFF. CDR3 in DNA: TGTGCCAGCATTGGACGGAGGTGGGGCGACAGTGTCAATGAAAAACTGTTTTTT.

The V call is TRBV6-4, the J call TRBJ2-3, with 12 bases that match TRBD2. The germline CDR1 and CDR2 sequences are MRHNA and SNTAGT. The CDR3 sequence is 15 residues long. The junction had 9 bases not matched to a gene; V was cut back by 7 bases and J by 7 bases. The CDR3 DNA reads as TGTGCCAGCACAAGGACTAGCGGGGAAGCTCATACGCAGTATTTT. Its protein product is CASTRTSGEAHTQYF.

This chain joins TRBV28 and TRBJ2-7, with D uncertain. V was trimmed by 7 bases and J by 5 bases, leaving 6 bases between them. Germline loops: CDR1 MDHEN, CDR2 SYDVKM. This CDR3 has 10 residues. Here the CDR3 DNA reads TGTGCCAGCATGGACGACGAGCAGTACTTC. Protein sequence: CASMDDEQYF.

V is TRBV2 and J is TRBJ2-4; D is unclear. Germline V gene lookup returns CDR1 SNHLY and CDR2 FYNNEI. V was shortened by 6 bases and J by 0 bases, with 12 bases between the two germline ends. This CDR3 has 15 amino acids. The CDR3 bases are TGTGCCAGCAGACCACGAGAATTAGCCAAAAACATTCAGTACTTC. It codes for CASRPRELAKNIQYF.

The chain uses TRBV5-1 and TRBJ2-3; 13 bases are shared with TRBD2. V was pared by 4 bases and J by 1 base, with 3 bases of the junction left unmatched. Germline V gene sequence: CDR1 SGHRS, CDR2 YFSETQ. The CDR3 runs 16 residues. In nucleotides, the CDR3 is TGCGCCAGCAGCCAGGGACTAGCGGGGCGCACAGATACGCAGTATTTT. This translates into CASSQGLAGRTDTQYF.

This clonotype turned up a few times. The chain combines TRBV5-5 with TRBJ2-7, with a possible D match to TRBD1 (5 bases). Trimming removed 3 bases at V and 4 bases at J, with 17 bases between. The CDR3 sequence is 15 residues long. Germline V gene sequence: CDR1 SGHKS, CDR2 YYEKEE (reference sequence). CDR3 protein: CASSSEGVFLYEQYF. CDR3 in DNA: TGTGCCAGCAGCTCGGAAGGGGTTTTCCTGTACGAGCAGTACTTC.

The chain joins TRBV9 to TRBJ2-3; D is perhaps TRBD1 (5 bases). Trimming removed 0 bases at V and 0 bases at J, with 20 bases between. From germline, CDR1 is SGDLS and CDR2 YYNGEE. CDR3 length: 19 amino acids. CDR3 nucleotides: TGTGCCAGCAGCGTAGAGAGTAGATCAGGGATTTTCAGCACAGATACGCAGTATTTT. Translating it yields CASSVESRSGIFSTDTQYF. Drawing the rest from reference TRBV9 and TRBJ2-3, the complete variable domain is DSGVTQTPKHLITATGQRVTLRCSPRSGDLSVYWYQQSLDQGLQFLIQYYNGEERAKGNILERFSAQQFPDLHSELNLSSLELGDSALYFCASSVESRSGIFSTDTQYFGPGTRLTVL.

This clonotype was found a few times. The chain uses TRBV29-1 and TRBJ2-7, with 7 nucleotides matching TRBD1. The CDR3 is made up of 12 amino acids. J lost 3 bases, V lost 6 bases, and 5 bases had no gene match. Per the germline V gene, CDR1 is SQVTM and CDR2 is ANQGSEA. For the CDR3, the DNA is TGCAGCGTAGCCGACAGGGTCTACGAGCAGTACTTC. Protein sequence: CSVADRVYEQYF.

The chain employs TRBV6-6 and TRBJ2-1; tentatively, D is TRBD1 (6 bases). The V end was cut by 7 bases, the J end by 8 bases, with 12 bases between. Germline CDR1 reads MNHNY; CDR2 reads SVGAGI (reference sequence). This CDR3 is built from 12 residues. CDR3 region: CASIDRFDEQFF. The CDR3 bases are TGTGCCAGCATTGACAGGTTCGATGAGCAGTTCTTC.

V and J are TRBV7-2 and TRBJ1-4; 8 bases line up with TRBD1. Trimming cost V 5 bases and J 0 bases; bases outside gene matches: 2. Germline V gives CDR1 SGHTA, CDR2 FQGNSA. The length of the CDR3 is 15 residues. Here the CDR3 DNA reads TGTGCCAGCAGCAGGGGACAGGCAACTAATGAAAAACTGTTTTTT. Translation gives CASSRGQATNEKLFF.

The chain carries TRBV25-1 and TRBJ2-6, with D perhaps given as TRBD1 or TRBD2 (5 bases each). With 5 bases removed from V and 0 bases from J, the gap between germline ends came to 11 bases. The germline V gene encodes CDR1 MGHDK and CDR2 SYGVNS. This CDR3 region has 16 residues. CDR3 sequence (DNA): TGTGCCAGCAGTCCGGGACGAACCTCTGGGGCCAACGTCCTGACTTTC. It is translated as CASSPGRTSGANVLTF.